Listed below are T cell receptor beta chains from one sample, sequenced in a study of sequential checkpoint blockade in melanoma. Data came from immunoSEQ multiplex PCR; TCRdb stores just in-frame clones and leaves some out. The table includes several thousand clones, over 30% detected once. The sample in question was tumor tissue (inferred from file names), obtained from a patient given nivolumab and ipilimumab in sequence. The receptors stem from a human donor with melanoma. Both conserved end residues are part of each CDR3. Each record gives: clone size, V gene, J gene, D gene, CDR3 protein, CDR3 DNA. D genes are given only for firm matches. The size of a clone is reported for some rows only, either as once, few or many, or as a class for expanded clones.

abundance: few
v_gene: TRBV9
j_gene: TRBJ1-6
d_gene: .
CDR3aa: CASSLLPLAPLHF
CDR3nt: TGTGCCAGCAGCCTACTTCCCCTGGCACCCCTCCACTTT

abundance: few
v_gene: TRBV19
j_gene: TRBJ2-5
d_gene: .
CDR3aa: CASSIAGGGQETQYF
CDR3nt: TGTGCCAGTAGTATAGCGGGTGGGGGACAAGAGACCCAGTACTTC

abundance: .
v_gene: TRBV18
j_gene: TRBJ2-7
d_gene: .
CDR3aa: CASSPGGLDEQYF
CDR3nt: TGTGCCAGCTCACCGGGCGGGTTGGACGAGCAGTACTTC

abundance: .
v_gene: TRBV5-1
j_gene: TRBJ2-5
d_gene: .
CDR3aa: CASSLGQGPQETQYF
CDR3nt: TGCGCCAGCAGCTTGGGGCAGGGGCCACAAGAGACCCAGTACTTC

abundance: .
v_gene: TRBV6-8
j_gene: TRBJ2-5
d_gene: TRBD1
CDR3aa: CASSDSSWTGVRETQYF
CDR3nt: TGTGCCAGCAGTGACTCGAGCTGGACAGGCGTCCGAGAGACCCAGTACTTC

abundance: .
v_gene: TRBV18
j_gene: TRBJ2-7
d_gene: .
CDR3aa: CASSPSFTAEQYF
CDR3nt: TGTGCCAGCTCACCCTCGTTTACGGCCGAGCAGTACTTC

abundance: .
v_gene: TRBV14
j_gene: TRBJ1-2
d_gene: TRBD1
CDR3aa: CASSQEDRAQGYTF
CDR3nt: TGTGCCAGCAGCCAAGAGGACAGGGCGCAAGGCTACACCTTC

abundance: .
v_gene: TRBV18
j_gene: TRBJ2-7
d_gene: .
CDR3aa: CASSPRGMNEQYF
CDR3nt: TGTGCCAGCTCACCACGAGGGATGAACGAGCAGTACTTC

abundance: medium-sized
v_gene: TRBV7-5
j_gene: TRBJ2-1
d_gene: .
CDR3aa: CASSLGGLARNEQFF
CDR3nt: TGTGCCAGCAGCTTGGGCGGACTAGCACGCAATGAGCAGTTCTTC

abundance: few
v_gene: TRBV6-8
j_gene: TRBJ2-7
d_gene: TRBD2
CDR3aa: CASSYQVGGAPYEQYF
CDR3nt: TGTGCCAGCAGTTACCAGGTCGGGGGGGCCCCCTACGAGCAGTACTTC

abundance: few
v_gene: TRBV12-5
j_gene: TRBJ2-6
d_gene: .
CDR3aa: CASIMSGANVLTF
CDR3nt: TGTGCCAGTATCATGTCTGGGGCCAACGTCCTGACTTTC

abundance: .
v_gene: TRBV19
j_gene: TRBJ2-1
d_gene: TRBD1
CDR3aa: CASSRQTYRGSNNEQFF
CDR3nt: TGTGCCAGTAGTAGACAAACTTACAGGGGATCCAACAATGAGCAGTTCTTC

abundance: .
v_gene: TRBV6-8
j_gene: TRBJ1-4
d_gene: .
CDR3aa: CASSYEIGLGRKLFF
CDR3nt: TGTGCCAGCAGTTACGAAATCGGACTGGGGCGAAAACTGTTTTTT

abundance: once
v_gene: TRBV5-1
j_gene: TRBJ2-1
d_gene: .
CDR3aa: CASSLAQRGANEQFF
CDR3nt: TGCGCCAGCAGCTTGGCTCAACGGGGGGCGAATGAGCAGTTCTTC

abundance: few
v_gene: TRBV30
j_gene: TRBJ2-7
d_gene: TRBD1
CDR3aa: CAWRDRDRPFQEQYF
CDR3nt: TGTGCCTGGAGGGACCGGGACAGGCCTTTCCAAGAGCAGTACTTC

abundance: .
v_gene: TRBV5-1
j_gene: TRBJ1-4
d_gene: TRBD1
CDR3aa: CASSWGTGSNEKLFF
CDR3nt: TGCGCCAGCAGCTGGGGGACAGGGTCTAATGAAAAACTGTTTTTT

abundance: .
v_gene: TRBV28
j_gene: TRBJ2-1
d_gene: TRBD1
CDR3aa: CASSSGQGYNEQFF
CDR3nt: TGTGCCAGCAGTTCGGGACAGGGTTACAATGAGCAGTTCTTC

abundance: many
v_gene: TRBV11-3
j_gene: TRBJ2-1
d_gene: .
CDR3aa: CASSLVQGGNEQFF
CDR3nt: TGTGCCAGCAGCTTAGTGCAGGGGGGTAATGAGCAGTTCTTC

abundance: .
v_gene: TRBV12-5
j_gene: TRBJ1-1
d_gene: .
CDR3aa: CASGLEDGEAFF
CDR3nt: TGTGCTAGTGGTTTGGAGGACGGAGAAGCTTTCTTT

abundance: .
v_gene: TRBV30
j_gene: TRBJ2-5
d_gene: .
CDR3aa: CAWSVLRQETQYF
CDR3nt: TGTGCCTGGAGTGTACTTCGCCAAGAGACCCAGTACTTC

abundance: many
v_gene: TRBV11-3
j_gene: TRBJ2-3
d_gene: TRBD1
CDR3aa: CASGQGTRLTDTQYF
CDR3nt: TGTGCCAGCGGACAGGGGACGAGGCTCACAGATACGCAGTATTTT

abundance: .
v_gene: TRBV10-2
j_gene: TRBJ1-3
d_gene: .
CDR3aa: CASETGTSSGNTIYF
CDR3nt: TGCGCCAGCGAAACGGGAACATCCTCTGGAAACACCATATATTTT

abundance: .
v_gene: TRBV19
j_gene: TRBJ1-2
d_gene: TRBD1
CDR3aa: CASSIQDRGYGYTF
CDR3nt: TGTGCCAGTAGTATTCAGGACAGGGGTTATGGCTACACCTTC

abundance: medium-sized
v_gene: TRBV11-3
j_gene: TRBJ2-1
d_gene: TRBD2
CDR3aa: CASSLSGVYNEQFF
CDR3nt: TGTGCCAGCAGCCTTAGCGGGGTCTACAATGAGCAGTTCTTC

abundance: .
v_gene: TRBV14
j_gene: TRBJ1-6
d_gene: .
CDR3aa: CASSHPFSHSPLHF
CDR3nt: TGTGCCAGCAGCCATCCCTTCAGCCATTCACCCCTCCACTTT